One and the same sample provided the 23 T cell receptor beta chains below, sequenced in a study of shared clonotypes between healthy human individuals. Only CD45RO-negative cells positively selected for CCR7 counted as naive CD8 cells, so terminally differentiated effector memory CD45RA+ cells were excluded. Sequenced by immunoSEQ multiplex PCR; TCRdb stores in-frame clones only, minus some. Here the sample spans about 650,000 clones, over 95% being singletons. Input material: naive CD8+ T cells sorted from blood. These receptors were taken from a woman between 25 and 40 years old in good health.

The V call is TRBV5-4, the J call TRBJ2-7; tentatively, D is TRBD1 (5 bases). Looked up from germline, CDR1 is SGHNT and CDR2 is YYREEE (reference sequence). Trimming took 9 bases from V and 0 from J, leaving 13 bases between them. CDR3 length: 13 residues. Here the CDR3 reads CATQDTNSYEQYF. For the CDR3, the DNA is TGTGCCACACAGGACACAAACTCCTACGAGCAGTACTTC.

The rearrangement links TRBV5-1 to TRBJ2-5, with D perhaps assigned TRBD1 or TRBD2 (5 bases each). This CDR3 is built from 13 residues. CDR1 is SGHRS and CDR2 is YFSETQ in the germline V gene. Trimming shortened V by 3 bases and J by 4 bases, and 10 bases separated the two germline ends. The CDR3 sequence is CASSSREPETQYF. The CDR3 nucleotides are TGCGCCAGCAGCTCCAGGGAGCCAGAGACCCAGTACTTC.

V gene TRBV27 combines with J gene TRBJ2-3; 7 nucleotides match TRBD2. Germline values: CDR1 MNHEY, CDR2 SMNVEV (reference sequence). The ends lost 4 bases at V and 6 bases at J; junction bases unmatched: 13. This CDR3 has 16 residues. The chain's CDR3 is CASSSTLAGALDTQYF. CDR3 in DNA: TGTGCCAGCAGTTCTACTTTAGCGGGCGCCCTTGATACGCAGTATTTT.

CDR3 loop: CASSFRGGAQAFF. CDR3 bases: TGTGCCAGCAGTTTTCGTGGCGGAGCCCAAGCTTTCTTT. The chain joins TRBV27 to TRBJ1-1; the D is unclear. This CDR3 is 13 amino acids long. Germline-derived CDR1 and CDR2 are MNHEY and SMNVEV (reference sequence). Deletions cut 3 bases from V and 9 bases from J, with 14 bases between.

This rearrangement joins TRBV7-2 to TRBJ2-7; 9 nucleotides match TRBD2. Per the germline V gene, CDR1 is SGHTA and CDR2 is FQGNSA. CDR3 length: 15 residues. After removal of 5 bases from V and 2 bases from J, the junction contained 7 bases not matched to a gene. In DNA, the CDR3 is TGTGCCAGCAGCCTCAGACTAGCGGTCCCCTACGAGCAGTACTTC. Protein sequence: CASSLRLAVPYEQYF. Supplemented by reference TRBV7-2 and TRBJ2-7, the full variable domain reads GAGVSQSPSNKVTEKGKDVELRCDPISGHTALYWYRQSLGQGLEFLIYFQGNSAPDKSGLPSDRFSAERTGGSVSTLTIQRTQQEDSAVYLCASSLRLAVPYEQYFGPGTRLTVT.

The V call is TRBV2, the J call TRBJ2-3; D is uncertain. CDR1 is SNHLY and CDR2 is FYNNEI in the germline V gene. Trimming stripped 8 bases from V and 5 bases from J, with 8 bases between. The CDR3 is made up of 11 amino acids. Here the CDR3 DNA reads TGTGCCAGCGGCCGTCTAGATACGCAGTATTTT. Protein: CASGRLDTQYF. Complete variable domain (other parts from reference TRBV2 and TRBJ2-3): EPEVTQTPSHQVTQMGQEVILRCVPISNHLYFYWYRQILGQKVEFLVSFYNNEISEKSEIFDDQFSVERPDGSNFTLKIRSTKLEDSAMYFCASGRLDTQYFGPGTRLTVL.

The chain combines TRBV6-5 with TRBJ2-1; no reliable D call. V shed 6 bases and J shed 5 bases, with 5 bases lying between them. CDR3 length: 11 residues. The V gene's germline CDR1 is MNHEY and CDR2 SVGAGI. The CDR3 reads CASSSNNEQFF. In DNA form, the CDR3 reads TGTGCCAGCAGCTCGAACAATGAGCAGTTCTTC.

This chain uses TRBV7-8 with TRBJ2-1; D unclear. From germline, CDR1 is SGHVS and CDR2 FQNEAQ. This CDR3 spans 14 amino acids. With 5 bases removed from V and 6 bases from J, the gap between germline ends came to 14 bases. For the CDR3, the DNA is TGTGCCAGCAGCCCCCCGGACCGCGTCAATGAGCAGTTCTTC. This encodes CASSPPDRVNEQFF. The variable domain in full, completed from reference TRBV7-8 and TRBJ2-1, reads GAGVSQSPRYKVAKRGQDVALRCDPISGHVSLFWYQQALGQGPEFLTYFQNEAQLDKSGLPSDRFFAERPEGSVSTLKIQRTQQEDSAVYLCASSPPDRVNEQFFGPGTRLTVL.

The CDR3 spells CASGTTEKETQYF. For the CDR3, the DNA is TGTGCCAGCGGAACCACAGAGAAAGAGACCCAGTACTTC. The V call is TRBV6-5, the J call TRBJ2-5; D remains unclear. Trimming took off 8 bases at V and 3 bases at J, with 13 bases between the two ends. Germline V gene data show CDR1 as MNHEY and CDR2 as SVGAGI. The CDR3 totals 13 residues.

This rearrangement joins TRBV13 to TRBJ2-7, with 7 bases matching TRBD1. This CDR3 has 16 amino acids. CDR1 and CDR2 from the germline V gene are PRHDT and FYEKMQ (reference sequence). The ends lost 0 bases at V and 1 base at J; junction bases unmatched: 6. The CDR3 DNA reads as TGTGCCAGCAGCTTAGGGACAGGGCGCCGATCCTACGAGCAGTACTTC. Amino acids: CASSLGTGRRSYEQYF.

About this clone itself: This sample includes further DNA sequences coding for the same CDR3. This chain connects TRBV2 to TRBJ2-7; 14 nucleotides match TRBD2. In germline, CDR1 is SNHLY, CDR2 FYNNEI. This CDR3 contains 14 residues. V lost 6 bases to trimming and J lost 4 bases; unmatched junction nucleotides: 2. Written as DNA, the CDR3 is TGTGCCAGCAGGGGGACTAGCGGGAGTTACGAGCAGTACTTC. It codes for CASRGTSGSYEQYF.

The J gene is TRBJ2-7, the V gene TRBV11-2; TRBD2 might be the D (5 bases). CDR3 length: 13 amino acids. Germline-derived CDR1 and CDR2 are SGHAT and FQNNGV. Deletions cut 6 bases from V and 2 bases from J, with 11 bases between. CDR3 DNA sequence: TGTGCCAGCAGAGCTAGCAGTACCTACGAGCAGTACTTC. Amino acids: CASRASSTYEQYF.

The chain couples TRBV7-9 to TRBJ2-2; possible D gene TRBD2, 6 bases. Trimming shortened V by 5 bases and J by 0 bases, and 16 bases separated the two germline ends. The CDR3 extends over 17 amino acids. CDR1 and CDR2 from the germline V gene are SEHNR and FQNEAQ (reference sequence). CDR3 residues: CASSPSDGSPNTGELFF. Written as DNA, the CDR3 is TGTGCCAGCAGCCCCAGTGACGGGAGCCCGAACACCGGGGAGCTGTTTTTT.

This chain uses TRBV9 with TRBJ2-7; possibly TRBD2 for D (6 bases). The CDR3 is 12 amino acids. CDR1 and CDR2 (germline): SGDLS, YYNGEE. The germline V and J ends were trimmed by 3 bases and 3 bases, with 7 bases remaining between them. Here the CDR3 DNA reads TGTGCCAGCAGCGGTAGCGGCTACGAGCAGTACTTC. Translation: CASSGSGYEQYF.

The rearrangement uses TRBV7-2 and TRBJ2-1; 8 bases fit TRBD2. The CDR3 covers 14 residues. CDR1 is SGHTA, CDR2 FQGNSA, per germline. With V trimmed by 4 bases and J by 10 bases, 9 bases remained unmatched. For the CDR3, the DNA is TGTGCCAGCAGCTCGAGGACTAGCCCAAACGAGCAGTTCTTC. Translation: CASSSRTSPNEQFF.

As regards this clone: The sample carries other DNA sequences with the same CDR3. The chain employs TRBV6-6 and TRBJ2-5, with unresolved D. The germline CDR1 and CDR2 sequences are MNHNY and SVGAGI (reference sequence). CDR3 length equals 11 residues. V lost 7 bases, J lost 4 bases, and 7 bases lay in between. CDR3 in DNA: TGTGCCAGCACCGGTGGAGAGACCCAGTACTTC. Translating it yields CASTGGETQYF.

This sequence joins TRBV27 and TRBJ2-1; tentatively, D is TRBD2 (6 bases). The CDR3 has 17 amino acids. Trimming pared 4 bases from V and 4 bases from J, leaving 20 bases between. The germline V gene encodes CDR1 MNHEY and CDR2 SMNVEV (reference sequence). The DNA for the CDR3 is TGTGCCAGCAGTTCCTCCGGGGGACCGGGACGTTACAATGAGCAGTTCTTC. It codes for CASSSSGGPGRYNEQFF.

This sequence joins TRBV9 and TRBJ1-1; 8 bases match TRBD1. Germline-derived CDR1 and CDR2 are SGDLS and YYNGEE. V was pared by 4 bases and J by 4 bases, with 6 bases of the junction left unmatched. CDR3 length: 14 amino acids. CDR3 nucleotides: TGTGCCAGCAGCTCCCAGACAGGGGTCACTGAAGCTTTCTTT. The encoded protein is CASSSQTGVTEAFF.

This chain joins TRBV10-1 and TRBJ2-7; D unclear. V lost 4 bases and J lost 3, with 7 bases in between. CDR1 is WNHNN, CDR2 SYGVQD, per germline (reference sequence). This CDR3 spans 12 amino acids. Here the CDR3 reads CASSGQDYEQYF. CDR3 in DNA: TGCGCCAGCAGTGGGCAGGACTACGAGCAGTACTTC.

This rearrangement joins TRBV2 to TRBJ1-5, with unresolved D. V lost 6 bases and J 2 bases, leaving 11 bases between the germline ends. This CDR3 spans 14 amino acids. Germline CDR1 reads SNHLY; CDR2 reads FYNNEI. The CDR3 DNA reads TGTGCCAGCAGAAGAGGAGGGCGCAATCAGCCCCAGCATTTT. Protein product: CASRRGGRNQPQHF.

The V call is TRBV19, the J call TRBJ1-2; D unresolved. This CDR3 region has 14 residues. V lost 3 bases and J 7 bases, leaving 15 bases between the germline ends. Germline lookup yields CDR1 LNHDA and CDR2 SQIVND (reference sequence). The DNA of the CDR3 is TGTGCCAGTAGTATTGCGGCGGGCTACTCTGGCTACACCTTC. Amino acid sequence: CASSIAAGYSGYTF. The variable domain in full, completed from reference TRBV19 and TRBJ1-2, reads DGGITQSPKYLFRKEGQNVTLSCEQNLNHDAMYWYRQDPGQGLRLIYYSQIVNDFQKGDIAEGYSVSREKKESFPLTVTSAQKNPTAFYLCASSIAAGYSGYTFGSGTRLTVV.

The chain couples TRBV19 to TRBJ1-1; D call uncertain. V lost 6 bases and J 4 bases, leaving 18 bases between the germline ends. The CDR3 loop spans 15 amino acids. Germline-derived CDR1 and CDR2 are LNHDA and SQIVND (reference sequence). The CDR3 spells CASRYDPGSLTEAFF. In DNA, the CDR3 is TGTGCCAGTAGATACGATCCCGGGTCCCTCACTGAAGCTTTCTTT.

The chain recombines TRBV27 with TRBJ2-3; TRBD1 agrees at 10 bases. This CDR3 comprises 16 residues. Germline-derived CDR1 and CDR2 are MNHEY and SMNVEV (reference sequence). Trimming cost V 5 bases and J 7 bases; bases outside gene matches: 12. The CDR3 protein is CASSPRQGAKYNTQYF. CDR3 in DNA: TGTGCCAGCAGTCCCCGACAGGGGGCGAAGTACAATACGCAGTATTTT.